The rows below give T cell receptor beta chains drawn from one sample of a study of T cells after somatic rescue of genetic block. Profiling relied on immunoSEQ multiplex PCR, and the TCRdb table lists in-frame clones only, not all of them. The sample includes about 67,000 clones, about 90% of them seen just once. The sample was peripheral blood mononuclear cells (PBMCs). These receptor sequences come from a man aged 40-55 years. Both conserved end residues are part of each CDR3. Fields, in order: J gene, D gene, clone size, V gene, CDR3 protein, CDR3 DNA. A D gene is named only where the DNA matches it firmly. Clone size is shown for a subset of rows, as once, few, many or a class of expanded clone.

j_call: TRBJ2-7
d_call: -
clone_size: -
v_call: TRBV4-1
cdr3_aa: CASSQPRSDYEQYF
cdr3_nt: TGCGCCAGCAGCCAACCTAGGTCCGACTACGAGCAGTACTTC

j_call: TRBJ2-7
d_call: -
clone_size: -
v_call: TRBV4-1
cdr3_aa: CASSQSDKISYEQYF
cdr3_nt: TGCGCCAGCAGCCAGAGTGACAAGATCTCCTACGAGCAGTACTTC

j_call: TRBJ1-2
d_call: -
clone_size: once
v_call: TRBV5-1
cdr3_aa: CASSLEHRYGYTF
cdr3_nt: TGCGCCAGCAGCTTGGAACACCGCTATGGCTACACCTTC

j_call: TRBJ1-1
d_call: -
clone_size: -
v_call: TRBV5-6
cdr3_aa: CASSLKQQYTEAFF
cdr3_nt: TGTGCCAGCAGCTTGAAGCAGCAGTACACTGAAGCTTTCTTT

j_call: TRBJ2-7
d_call: TRBD1
clone_size: -
v_call: TRBV5-1
cdr3_aa: CASSGQGRPYEQYF
cdr3_nt: TGCGCCAGCAGCGGACAGGGGCGTCCCTACGAGCAGTACTTC

j_call: TRBJ2-1
d_call: -
clone_size: -
v_call: TRBV28
cdr3_aa: CATLPGGGTLGGHEQFF
cdr3_nt: TGTGCCACCCTCCCCGGGGGCGGAACCCTCGGTGGCCATGAGCAGTTCTTC

j_call: TRBJ2-5
d_call: -
clone_size: once
v_call: TRBV7-8
cdr3_aa: CASSPLPAQETQYF
cdr3_nt: TGTGCCAGCAGCCCCCTCCCGGCTCAAGAGACCCAGTACTTC

j_call: TRBJ2-3
d_call: -
clone_size: -
v_call: TRBV27
cdr3_aa: CASSDGTSLTDTQYF
cdr3_nt: TGTGCCAGCAGCGACGGTACTAGCCTCACAGATACGCAGTATTTT

j_call: TRBJ1-4
d_call: TRBD1
clone_size: -
v_call: TRBV18
cdr3_aa: CASSPRQGGMEKLFF
cdr3_nt: TGTGCCAGCTCACCGCGACAGGGTGGAATGGAAAAACTGTTTTTT

j_call: TRBJ1-2
d_call: TRBD1
clone_size: -
v_call: TRBV19
cdr3_aa: CASSLRDSWPYLNYGYTF
cdr3_nt: TGTGCCAGTAGTCTCCGGGACAGTTGGCCTTACCTAAATTATGGCTACACCTTC

j_call: TRBJ1-4
d_call: -
clone_size: -
v_call: TRBV11-2
cdr3_aa: CASSLNGVVEKLFF
cdr3_nt: TGTGCCAGCAGCTTAAATGGGGTAGTCGAAAAACTGTTTTTT

j_call: TRBJ2-5
d_call: -
clone_size: -
v_call: TRBV5-1
cdr3_aa: CASSPLTRWETQYF
cdr3_nt: TGCGCCAGCAGCCCCTTGACCCGTTGGGAGACCCAGTACTTC

j_call: TRBJ1-5
d_call: -
clone_size: -
v_call: TRBV7-9
cdr3_aa: CASSLDGWGRSNQPQHF
cdr3_nt: TGTGCCAGCAGCTTAGATGGGTGGGGTAGGAGCAATCAGCCCCAGCATTTT

j_call: TRBJ2-3
d_call: -
clone_size: -
v_call: TRBV6-5
cdr3_aa: CASSYGGDVGNTQYF
cdr3_nt: TGTGCCAGCAGTTACGGTGGGGATGTGGGAAATACGCAGTATTTT

j_call: TRBJ2-6
d_call: -
clone_size: -
v_call: TRBV6-1
cdr3_aa: CASSGGLGARGANVLTF
cdr3_nt: TGTGCCAGCAGTGGGGGGTTGGGGGCGCGAGGGGCCAACGTCCTGACTTTC

j_call: TRBJ2-3
d_call: -
clone_size: -
v_call: TRBV18
cdr3_aa: CASSPPTDTQYF
cdr3_nt: TGTGCCAGCTCACCTCCCACAGATACGCAGTATTTT

j_call: TRBJ1-4
d_call: -
clone_size: -
v_call: TRBV29-1
cdr3_aa: CSAAIPPTNEKLFF
cdr3_nt: TGCAGCGCCGCAATACCCCCAACTAATGAAAAACTGTTTTTT

j_call: TRBJ1-1
d_call: -
clone_size: few
v_call: TRBV27
cdr3_aa: CASSLSWDTEAFF
cdr3_nt: TGTGCCAGCAGTTTATCGTGGGACACTGAAGCTTTCTTT

j_call: TRBJ2-2
d_call: TRBD1
clone_size: -
v_call: TRBV5-6
cdr3_aa: CASRSRGRTGELFF
cdr3_nt: TGTGCCAGCAGATCCAGGGGGCGAACCGGGGAGCTGTTTTTT

j_call: TRBJ1-2
d_call: -
clone_size: -
v_call: TRBV18
cdr3_aa: CASSPNPGGASGGYTF
cdr3_nt: TGTGCCAGCTCACCGAACCCGGGCGGGGCGTCCGGTGGCTACACCTTC

j_call: TRBJ2-6
d_call: -
clone_size: -
v_call: TRBV7-6
cdr3_aa: CASSLGGYRAGANVLTF
cdr3_nt: TGTGCCAGCAGCTTAGGGGGATACCGAGCGGGGGCCAACGTCCTGACTTTC

j_call: TRBJ1-2
d_call: TRBD1
clone_size: few
v_call: TRBV29-1
cdr3_aa: CSVDPTGSNGYTF
cdr3_nt: TGCAGCGTTGACCCGACAGGGAGCAATGGCTACACCTTC

j_call: TRBJ1-5
d_call: -
clone_size: -
v_call: TRBV18
cdr3_aa: CASSPTGTSNQPQHF
cdr3_nt: TGTGCCAGCTCCCCCACAGGGACTAGCAATCAGCCCCAGCATTTT

j_call: TRBJ1-5
d_call: -
clone_size: once
v_call: TRBV27
cdr3_aa: CASSFGLSNQPQHF
cdr3_nt: TGTGCCAGCAGTTTTGGTTTAAGCAATCAGCCCCAGCATTTT

j_call: TRBJ2-3
d_call: TRBD2
clone_size: -
v_call: TRBV7-3
cdr3_aa: CASSRGGRSSTDTQYF
cdr3_nt: TGTGCCAGCAGCCGGGGGGGCAGAAGTTCCACAGATACGCAGTATTTT

j_call: TRBJ1-4
d_call: -
clone_size: -
v_call: TRBV2
cdr3_aa: CASSVGQGPEKLFF
cdr3_nt: TGTGCCAGCAGTGTAGGGCAGGGCCCTGAAAAACTGTTTTTT

j_call: TRBJ1-3
d_call: -
clone_size: -
v_call: TRBV19
cdr3_aa: CASSISAGNTIYF
cdr3_nt: TGTGCCAGTAGTATTTCGGCTGGAAACACCATATATTTT